The clone carrying this T cell receptor (beta chain) has more than one count but fewer than ten. Its specificity is unknown. The CDR3 runs 16 residues. V dropped 4 bases and J dropped 4; count of bases not matched to a gene: 13. CDR1 is SGHTS, CDR2 YDEGEE, per germline. The data derive from a study of cytomegalovirus exposure and HLA in healthy donors. Broader study findings: A cluster of highly shared sequence variants was likely a sequencing artifact. Most CMV-associated TCR beta chains appeared HLA-restricted in a later analysis.

The PCR contained 60 Vbeta and 13 Jbeta primers. Libraries were prepared by immunoSEQ multiplex PCR; TCRdb keeps only in-frame clonotypes and omits some of them. Of over 150,000 clones listed, roughly 85% are singletons. The chain joins TRBV5-8 to TRBJ1-1, with 7 bases matching TRBD1. The source material was PBMCs. The clonotype originates from a man aged 40-49 years in good health and CMV-seronegative. The CDR3 DNA is TGTGCCAGCAGCCATACAGGGGTCCGAACTGGCACTGAAGCTTTCTTT. It is translated as CASSHTGVRTGTEAFF.